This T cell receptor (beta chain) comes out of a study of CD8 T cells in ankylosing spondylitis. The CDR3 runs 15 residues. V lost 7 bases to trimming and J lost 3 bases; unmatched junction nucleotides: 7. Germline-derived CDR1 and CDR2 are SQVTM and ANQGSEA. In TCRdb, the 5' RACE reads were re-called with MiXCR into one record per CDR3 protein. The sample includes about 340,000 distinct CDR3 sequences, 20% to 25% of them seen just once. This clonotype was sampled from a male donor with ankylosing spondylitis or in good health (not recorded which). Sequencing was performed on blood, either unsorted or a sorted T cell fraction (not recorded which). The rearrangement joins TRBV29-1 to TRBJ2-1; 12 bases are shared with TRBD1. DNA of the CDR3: TGCAGCGCCCGGGGACAGGGGGCGAACTACAATGAGCAGTTCTTC. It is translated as CSARGQGANYNEQFF.